This T cell receptor (beta chain) was obtained from a study of blood T cell repertoires in COVID-19. The wider study: COVID-19 samples, acute and convalescent, were from the United States, Italy and Spain.

This CDR3 is 14 amino acids long. The V end was cut by 6 bases, the J end by 3 bases, with 11 bases between. Germline lookup yields CDR1 SEHNR and CDR2 FQNEAQ (reference sequence). Original data processing: Estimates of nucleated cell counts were drawn from the amplification of reference gene primers. Libraries were prepared by immunoSEQ multiplex PCR; TCRdb keeps only in-frame clonotypes and omits some of them. V, J and clone size reflect that table, while D and trimming were determined from the DNA. Of roughly 250,000 clones in the sample, around four fifths were seen once. This clonotype was obtained from a woman between 35 and 50 years old with active or convalescent COVID-19. J is TRBJ1-4 and V is TRBV7-9; D is uncertain. Specimen: peripheral blood. CDR3 sequence reads: CASSLREANEKLFF. The CDR3 DNA reads as TGTGCCAGCAGTCTACGTGAGGCTAATGAAAAACTGTTTTTT.